One and the same sample provided the 26 T cell receptor beta chains below, sequenced in a study of T cell responses to AZD1222 COVID-19 vaccine. Data came from immunoSEQ multiplex PCR; TCRdb stores just in-frame clones and leaves some out. Of around 160,000 clones in the sample, more than 70% were seen once. Here the sequenced sample was peripheral blood, taken on day 0 of AZD1222 vaccination. The source is an adult in good health.

The chain couples TRBV7-3 to TRBJ1-1; possibly TRBD1 for D (5 bases). V dropped 5 bases and J dropped 2 bases, with 21 bases sitting between them. Germline loops: CDR1 SGHTA, CDR2 FQGTGA. The CDR3 has 17 residues. The CDR3 sequence: CASSPLIRGEGNTEAFF. The DNA of the CDR3 is TGTGCCAGCAGCCCCTTGATACGAGGGGAAGGTAACACTGAAGCTTTCTTT.

The chain carries TRBV23-1 and TRBJ2-7, with D perhaps TRBD1 or TRBD2 (5 bases each). TRBV23-1 is given ORF status, its function remaining uncertain. The CDR3 has 18 amino acids. V was trimmed by 4 bases and J by 6 bases, leaving 28 bases between them. The CDR3 nucleotides read TGCGCCAGCAGTCCTATCGGGGTGAGAGCAGGGAAGATCGGCGAGCAGTACTTC. This sequence encodes CASSPIGVRAGKIGEQYF.

The V and J genes are TRBV24-1 and TRBJ2-3; a weak D match, TRBD1 (6 bases). CDR3 length: 17 residues. Germline CDR1 is KGHDR and CDR2 is SFDVKD. The germline V and J ends were trimmed by 0 bases and 0 bases, with 12 bases remaining between them. This CDR3 is CATSDLRDTGSTDTQYF. In DNA form, the CDR3 reads TGTGCCACCAGTGATTTGCGGGACACGGGCAGCACAGATACGCAGTATTTT.

The sample holds a few counts of this clone. This rearrangement joins TRBV15 to TRBJ2-1, with 10 bases identical to TRBD2. Germline CDR1 and CDR2: LNHNV and YYDKDF (reference sequence). The CDR3 spans 14 residues. V gave up 1 base and J gave up 11 bases; unmatched junction bases: 5. CDR3 coding DNA: TGTGCCACCAGCAGAGTAGCGGGGGGTGCCCAGCAGTTCTTC. Its translation: CATSRVAGGAQQFF.

The chain uses TRBV6-2 or TRBV6-3 and TRBJ2-7, with no clear D. V shed 6 bases and J shed 2 bases, with 11 bases lying between them. Germline V lookup: CDR1 MNHEY, CDR2 SVGEGT. The CDR3 is made up of 13 amino acids. The CDR3 DNA reads TGTGCCAGCAGCCACCTGCGGCCCTACGAGCAGTACTTC. Residues: CASSHLRPYEQYF.

The chain employs TRBV28 and TRBJ1-2; 7 bases line up with TRBD1. The germline CDR1 and CDR2 sequences are MDHEN and SYDVKM. The CDR3 contains 16 residues. The V and J ends lost 5 bases and 3 bases, in that order; junction bases with no gene match: 12. This CDR3 is CASSAPRDSLYYGYTF. Here the CDR3 DNA reads TGTGCCAGCAGTGCACCTCGGGACAGCCTATACTATGGCTACACCTTC.

The J gene is TRBJ2-1, the V gene TRBV11-3; the D gene is possibly TRBD1 (5 bases). Germline V CDR1 and CDR2: SGHNT, YENEEA. This CDR3 comprises 18 residues. V was trimmed by 5 bases and J by 6 bases, leaving 26 bases between them. CDR3 nucleotides: TGTGCCAGCAGCCCGCCCGTAAGGACAAACACCCGACGCAATGAGCAGTTCTTC. This sequence encodes CASSPPVRTNTRRNEQFF.

This chain links TRBV28 with TRBJ2-5; 8 positions match TRBD2. The CDR3 covers 13 residues. Losses at the gene ends were 10 bases for V and 7 bases for J; bases not matched to a gene: 11. CDR1 and CDR2 from the germline V gene are MDHEN and SYDVKM. DNA for the CDR3: TGTGCCACCCTACTAGCGGTTGCGGGGACCCAGTACTTC. This encodes CATLLAVAGTQYF.

This chain uses TRBV5-8 with TRBJ2-1; 12 bases agree with TRBD1. The CDR3 extends over 15 amino acids. Looked up from germline, CDR1 is SGHTS and CDR2 is YDEGEE. J lost 9 bases, V lost 3 bases, and 7 bases had no gene match. Here the CDR3 DNA reads TGTGCCAGCAGCTCGGGGACAGGGGGCTTGAGTGAGCAGTTCTTC. It specifies CASSSGTGGLSEQFF.

The count of this clone is one. The J gene is TRBJ2-1, the V gene TRBV5-1; 14 bases are shared with TRBD2. The CDR3 has 18 amino acids. J lost 0 bases, V lost 4 bases, and 6 bases had no gene match. Germline V CDR1 and CDR2: SGHRS, YFSETQ. CDR3 sequence reads: CASSLWTSGGSSYNEQFF. The CDR3 DNA is TGCGCCAGCAGCCTTTGGACTAGCGGGGGGAGCTCCTACAATGAGCAGTTCTTC.

The chain employs TRBV12-3 or TRBV12-4 and TRBJ1-1; D is unresolved. CDR3 length: 12 amino acids. V was pared by 1 base and J by 3 bases, with 3 bases between. The CDR3, as DNA: TGTGCCAGCAGTTTAGTGTACACTGAAGCTTTCTTT. Amino acid sequence: CASSLVYTEAFF.

This rearrangement joins TRBV2 to TRBJ2-7, with 7 bases identical to TRBD2. CDR3 length: 12 residues. CDR1 and CDR2 (germline): SNHLY, FYNNEI. Unmatched junction bases numbered 4, after V lost 7 bases and J lost 4 bases. In nucleotides, the CDR3 is TGTGCCAGCAAGCGGGACGGGTACGAGCAGTACTTC. Translating gives CASKRDGYEQYF.

The rearrangement joins TRBV6-6 to TRBJ2-2; 12 nucleotides match TRBD1. The CDR3 is 16 residues long. Germline CDR1 reads MNHNY; CDR2 reads SVGAGI (reference sequence). V trimming: 3 bases; J trimming: 6 bases; junction bases outside the gene matches: 5. In DNA form, the CDR3 reads TGTGCCAGCAGTTATCATGGGACAGGGGGCGCCGGGGAGCTGTTTTTT. This codes for CASSYHGTGGAGELFF.

The chain employs TRBV27 and TRBJ2-3; 8 nucleotides agree with TRBD2. Germline values: CDR1 MNHEY, CDR2 SMNVEV (reference sequence). The CDR3 has 15 residues. V gave up 6 bases and J gave up 0 bases; unmatched junction bases: 5. CDR3 nucleotide sequence: TGTGCCAGCAGCCCCGGGACTAGGAGCACAGATACGCAGTATTTT. It specifies CASSPGTRSTDTQYF.

This clone was detected only once. The chain joins TRBV11-2 to TRBJ2-3; D tentatively fits TRBD1 or TRBD2 (5 bases each). Trimming removed 2 bases from V and 7 bases from J, with 19 bases in between. Germline values: CDR1 SGHAT, CDR2 FQNNGV. This CDR3 region has 16 residues. In DNA form, the CDR3 reads TGTGCCAGCAGCTTAATTAGTCGGGGCGTACGAAATACGCAGTATTTT. Its translation: CASSLISRGVRNTQYF.

The rearrangement joins TRBV5-4 to TRBJ1-2; D not resolved. The ends were cut back, 1 base at V and 2 bases at J, with 9 bases in the middle. The CDR3 runs to 14 residues. In germline, CDR1 is SGHNT, CDR2 YYREEE (reference sequence). The CDR3 bases are TGTGCCAGCAGCTTGAAGGCAGCCAACTATGGCTACACCTTC. It specifies CASSLKAANYGYTF.

Only a few counts were recorded for this clone. V and J are TRBV29-1 and TRBJ1-1, with D unclear. This CDR3 has 12 residues. Germline V gene sequence: CDR1 SQVTM, CDR2 ANQGSEA. Between the trimmed V and J ends, which lost 6 bases and 0 bases, there was a span of 8 bases. CDR3 coding DNA: TGCAGCGTGGCGGGATTGAACACTGAAGCTTTCTTT. Translated: CSVAGLNTEAFF.

The chain carries TRBV7-2 and TRBJ2-6, with unresolved D. The V end lost 3 bases, the J end lost 0 bases, and 9 bases lay between the germline ends. Germline values: CDR1 SGHTA, CDR2 FQGNSA. This CDR3 contains 16 residues. The CDR3 reads CASSFGRTSGANVLTF. CDR3 in DNA: TGTGCCAGCAGCTTTGGACGGACCTCTGGGGCCAACGTCCTGACTTTC.

This chain links TRBV10-3 with TRBJ2-3, with D possibly called TRBD1 or TRBD2 (6 bases each). The CDR3 is made up of 14 amino acids. The V end lost 7 bases, the J end lost 2 bases, and 13 bases lay between the germline ends. CDR1 is ENHRY, CDR2 SYGVKD, per germline. In nucleotides, the CDR3 is TGTGCCATCAAAAGGGGGGCCGACACAGATACGCAGTATTTT. Its protein product is CAIKRGADTDTQYF.

V usage is TRBV11-2 and J usage is TRBJ2-7; TRBD2 is a possible D gene (6 bases). There are 14 residues in the CDR3. CDR1 and CDR2 from the germline V gene are SGHAT and FQNNGV. Trimming removed 7 bases at V and 6 bases at J, with 19 bases between. CDR3 nucleotides: TGTGCCAGCAAGGGTCTAAGGACTACCCCCGAGCAGTACTTC. Translation: CASKGLRTTPEQYF.

V gene TRBV5-1 combines with J gene TRBJ2-3; D uncertain. The CDR3 sequence is 15 residues long. V lost 0 bases, J lost 0 bases, and 8 bases lay in between. Germline V gene lookup returns CDR1 SGHRS and CDR2 YFSETQ. The CDR3 sequence: CASSLAIGSTDTQYF. In DNA form, the CDR3 reads TGCGCCAGCAGCTTGGCCATCGGGAGCACAGATACGCAGTATTTT. The whole variable domain, filled in from reference TRBV5-1 and TRBJ2-3, reads KAGVTQTPRYLIKTRGQQVTLSCSPISGHRSVSWYQQTPGQGLQFLFEYFSETQRNKGNFPGRFSGRQFSNSRSEMNVSTLELGDSALYLCASSLAIGSTDTQYFGPGTRLTVL.

The chain joins TRBV6-5 to TRBJ2-5, with TRBD2 as a possible D gene (6 bases). The CDR3 is made up of 16 amino acids. Germline loops: CDR1 MNHEY, CDR2 SVGAGI. The V gene lost 4 bases and the J gene lost 5 bases, with 20 bases spanning the gap. CDR3 in DNA: TGTGCCAGCAGTTCTCCTAGCTGGGCGGGAAAGGAGACCCAGTACTTC. This sequence encodes CASSSPSWAGKETQYF.

The rearrangement joins TRBV4-1 to TRBJ1-1; D perhaps matches TRBD1 (5 bases). V lost 0 bases, J lost 3 bases, and 17 bases lay in between. The CDR3 loop spans 17 amino acids. The germline V gene has CDR1 MGHRA and CDR2 YSYEKL. The CDR3 spells CASSQDRGRVVYTEAFF. CDR3 nucleotide sequence: TGCGCCAGCAGCCAAGACCGGGGCCGGGTAGTCTACACTGAAGCTTTCTTT.

The sample holds a few counts of this clone. The rearrangement joins TRBV7-2 to TRBJ2-7; no definite D call. The germline gives CDR1 SGHTA, CDR2 FQGNSA. The CDR3 runs to 11 residues. Between the trimmed V and J ends, which lost 5 bases and 2 bases, there was a span of 4 bases. The CDR3 bases are TGTGCCAGCAGCGACCCCTACGAGCAGTACTTC. Translated, it gives CASSDPYEQYF.

This clone is a singleton in its sample. The chain couples TRBV28 to TRBJ1-4, with D possibly being TRBD1 (5 bases). Germline CDR1 reads MDHEN; CDR2 reads SYDVKM. V dropped 7 bases and J dropped 0 bases, with 15 bases sitting between them. This CDR3 region has 16 residues. The CDR3 loop reads CASTGGIGATNEKLFF. CDR3 DNA sequence: TGTGCCAGCACCGGGGGGATAGGGGCAACTAATGAAAAACTGTTTTTT.

The chain is built from TRBV3-1 (or the pseudogene TRBV3-2) and TRBJ1-2; D may be TRBD1 (5 bases). V shed 1 base and J shed 4 bases, with 19 bases lying between them. The germline V gene encodes CDR1 LGHDT and CDR2 YNNKEL (reference sequence). The CDR3 spans 17 residues. CDR3 nucleotides: TGTGCCAGCAGCCAAGGAATGGGAGGGGCGCGTGTCTATGGCTACACCTTC. This sequence encodes CASSQGMGGARVYGYTF.